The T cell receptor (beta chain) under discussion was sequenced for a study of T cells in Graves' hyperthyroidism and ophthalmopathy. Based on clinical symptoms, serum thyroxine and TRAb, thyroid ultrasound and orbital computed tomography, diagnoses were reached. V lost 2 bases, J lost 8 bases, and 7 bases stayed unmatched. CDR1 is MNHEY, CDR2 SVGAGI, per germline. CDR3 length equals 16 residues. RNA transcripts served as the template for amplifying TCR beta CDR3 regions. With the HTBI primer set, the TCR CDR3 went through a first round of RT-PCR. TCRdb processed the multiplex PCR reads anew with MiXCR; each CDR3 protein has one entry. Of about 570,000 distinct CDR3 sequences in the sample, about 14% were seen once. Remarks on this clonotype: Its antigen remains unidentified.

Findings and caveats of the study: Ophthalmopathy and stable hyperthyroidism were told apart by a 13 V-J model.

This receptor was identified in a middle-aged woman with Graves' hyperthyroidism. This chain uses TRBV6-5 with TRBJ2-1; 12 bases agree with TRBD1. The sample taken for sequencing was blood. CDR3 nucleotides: TGTGCCAGCAGTTACCCACCGGGACAGGGGGCGGATGAGCAGTTCTTC. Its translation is CASSYPPGQGADEQFF.